This TCR beta chain was obtained from a study of CD8+CD57+ T cells in acquired aplastic anemia. Study-wide points: The number of CD8+ CDR3 sequences shared by patients and controls was twenty-nine.

Remarks on this clonotype: The antigen is unknown.

Sequencing involved patients with CD8+CD57+ cell expansion previously shown by flow cytometry. Losses at the gene ends were 1 base for V and 3 bases for J; bases not matched to a gene: 7. This CDR3 comprises 17 residues. Germline V CDR1 and CDR2: SGHAT, FQNNGV. Using genomic DNA as the template, TCR beta VDJ and CDR3 profiling was carried out. Via MiXCR, TCRdb re-called the reads, giving one row per CDR3 protein. The profile shows under 200,000 distinct CDR3 sequences, about 48% of them singletons. Material for sequencing was sorted CD4+, CD8+, or CD8+CD57+ T cells (not recorded which) from PBMCs. The chain has TRBV11-2 and TRBJ2-1; 9 nucleotides match TRBD2. The clonotype was recovered from a human donor with aplastic anemia. In DNA, the CDR3 is TGTGCCAGCAGCTTAGGCTGGCGGGGGGGAAGCTACAATGAGCAGTTCTTC. Protein sequence: CASSLGWRGGSYNEQFF.